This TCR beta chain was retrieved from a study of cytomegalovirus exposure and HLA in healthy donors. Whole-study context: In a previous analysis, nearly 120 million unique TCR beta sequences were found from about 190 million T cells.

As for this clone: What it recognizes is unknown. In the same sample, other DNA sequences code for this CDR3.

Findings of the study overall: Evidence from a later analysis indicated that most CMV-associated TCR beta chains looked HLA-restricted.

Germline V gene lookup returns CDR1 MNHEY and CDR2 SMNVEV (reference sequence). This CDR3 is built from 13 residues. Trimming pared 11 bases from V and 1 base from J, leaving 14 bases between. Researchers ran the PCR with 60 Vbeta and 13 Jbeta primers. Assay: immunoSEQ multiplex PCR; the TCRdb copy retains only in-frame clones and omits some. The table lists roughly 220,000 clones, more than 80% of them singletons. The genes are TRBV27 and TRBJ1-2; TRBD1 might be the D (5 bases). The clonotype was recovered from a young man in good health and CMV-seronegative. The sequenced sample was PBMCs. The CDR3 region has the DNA TGTGCCTCCAGTTGGGGACTTAACTATGGCTACACCTTC. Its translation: CASSWGLNYGYTF.